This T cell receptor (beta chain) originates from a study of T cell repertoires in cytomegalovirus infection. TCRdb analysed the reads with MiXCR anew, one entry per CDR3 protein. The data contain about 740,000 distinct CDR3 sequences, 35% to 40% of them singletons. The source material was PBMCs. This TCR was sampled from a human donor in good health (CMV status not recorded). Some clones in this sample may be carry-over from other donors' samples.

CDR3 bases: TGTGCCAGTAACCGGATGGGCCAGGGGGTTCATGGCTACACCTTC. This encodes CASNRMGQGVHGYTF. The chain employs TRBV19 and TRBJ1-2; TRBD1 aligns across 7 bases. Germline CDR1 is LNHDA and CDR2 is SQIVND (reference sequence). This CDR3 contains 15 residues. Trimming took 7 bases from V and 6 from J; bases not matched to a gene: 14.